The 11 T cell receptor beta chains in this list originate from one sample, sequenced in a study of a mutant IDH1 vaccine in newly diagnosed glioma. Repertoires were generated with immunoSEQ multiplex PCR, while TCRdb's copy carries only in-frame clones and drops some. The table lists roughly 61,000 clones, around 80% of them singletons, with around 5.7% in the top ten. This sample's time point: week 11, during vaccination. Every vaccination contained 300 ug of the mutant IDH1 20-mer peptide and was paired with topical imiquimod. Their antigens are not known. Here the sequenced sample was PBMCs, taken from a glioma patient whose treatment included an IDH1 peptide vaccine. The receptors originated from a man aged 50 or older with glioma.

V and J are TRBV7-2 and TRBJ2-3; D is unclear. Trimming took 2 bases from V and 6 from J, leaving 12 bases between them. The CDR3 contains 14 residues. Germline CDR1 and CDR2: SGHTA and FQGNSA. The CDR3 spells CASSLRFLADTQYF. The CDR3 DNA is TGTGCCAGCAGCTTAAGGTTCCTCGCGGATACGCAGTATTTT.

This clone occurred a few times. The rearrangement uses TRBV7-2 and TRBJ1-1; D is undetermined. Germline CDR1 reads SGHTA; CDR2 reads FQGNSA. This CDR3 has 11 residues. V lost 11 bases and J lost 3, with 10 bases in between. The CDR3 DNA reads TGTGCCGGACTAAGGGACACTGAAGCTTTCTTT. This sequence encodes CAGLRDTEAFF.

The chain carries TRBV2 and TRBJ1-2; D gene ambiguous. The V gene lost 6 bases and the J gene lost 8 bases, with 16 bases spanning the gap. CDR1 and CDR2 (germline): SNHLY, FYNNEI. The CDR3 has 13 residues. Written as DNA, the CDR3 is TGTGCCAGCAGGACCGGGCCCGAGTCCGGCTACACCTTC. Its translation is CASRTGPESGYTF.

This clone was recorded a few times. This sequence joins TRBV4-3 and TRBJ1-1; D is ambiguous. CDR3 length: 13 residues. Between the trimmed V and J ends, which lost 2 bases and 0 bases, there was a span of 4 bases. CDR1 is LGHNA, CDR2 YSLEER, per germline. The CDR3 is CASSQSLNTEAFF. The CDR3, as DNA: TGCGCCAGCAGCCAATCATTGAACACTGAAGCTTTCTTT.

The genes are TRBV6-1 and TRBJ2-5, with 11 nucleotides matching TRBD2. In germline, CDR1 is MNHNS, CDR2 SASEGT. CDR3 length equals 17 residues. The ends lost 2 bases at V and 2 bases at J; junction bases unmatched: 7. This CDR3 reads CASSEFASGGYQETQYF. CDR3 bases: TGTGCCAGCAGTGAATTCGCTAGCGGGGGGTATCAAGAGACCCAGTACTTC.

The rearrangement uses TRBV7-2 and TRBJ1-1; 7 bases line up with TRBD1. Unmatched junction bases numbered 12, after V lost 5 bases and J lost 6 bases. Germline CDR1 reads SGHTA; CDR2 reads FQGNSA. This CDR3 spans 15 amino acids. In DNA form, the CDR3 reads TGTGCCAGCAGCCCCAGCGGGACAGTTAACCCTGAAGCTTTCTTT. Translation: CASSPSGTVNPEAFF.

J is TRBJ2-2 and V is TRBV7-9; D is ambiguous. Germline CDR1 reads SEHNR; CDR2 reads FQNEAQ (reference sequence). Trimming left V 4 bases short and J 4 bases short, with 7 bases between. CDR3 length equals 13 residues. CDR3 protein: CASSSGLTGELFF. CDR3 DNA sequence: TGTGCCAGCAGCTCCGGCCTCACCGGGGAGCTGTTTTTT.

CDR3 sequence reads: CASSTDRGNEQYF. The CDR3, as DNA: TGTGCCAGCAGTACCGACAGGGGAAACGAGCAGTACTTC. The chain carries TRBV6-1 and TRBJ2-7; 8 bases match TRBD1. The germline V gene has CDR1 MNHNS and CDR2 SASEGT. V shed 5 bases and J 5 bases; nucleotides not matched to a gene: 5. This CDR3 comprises 13 residues.

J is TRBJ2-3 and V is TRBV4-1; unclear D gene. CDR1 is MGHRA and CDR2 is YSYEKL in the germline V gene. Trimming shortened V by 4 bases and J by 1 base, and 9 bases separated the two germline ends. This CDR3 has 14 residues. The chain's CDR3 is CASSPPIGTDTQYF. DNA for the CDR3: TGCGCCAGCAGCCCCCCAATAGGCACAGATACGCAGTATTTT.

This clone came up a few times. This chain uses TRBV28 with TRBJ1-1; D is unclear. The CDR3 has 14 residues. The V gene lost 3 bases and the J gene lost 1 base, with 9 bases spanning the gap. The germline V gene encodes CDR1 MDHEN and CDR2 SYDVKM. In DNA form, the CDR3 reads TGTGCCAGCAGTTTTTTATCTGAGAACACTGAAGCTTTCTTT. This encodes CASSFLSENTEAFF.

The CDR3 loop is CASSQPIGGLAGGAGDEQYF. The CDR3 bases are TGTGCCAGCAGCCAACCTATCGGAGGACTAGCGGGAGGGGCGGGGGACGAGCAGTACTTC. This sequence joins TRBV4-2 and TRBJ2-7, with 15 bases fitting TRBD2. The ends lost 2 bases at V and 5 bases at J; junction bases unmatched: 16. CDR3 length equals 20 residues. Germline V gives CDR1 LGHNA, CDR2 YNFKEQ.